These 9 T cell receptor beta chains share one sample of origin, sequenced in a study of T cells in Graves' hyperthyroidism and ophthalmopathy. Amplification of TCR beta CDR3 regions used RNA as the template. First-round RT-PCR with HTBI primers amplified the TCR CDR3 region. TCRdb independently ran MiXCR on the multiplex PCR reads; one entry per CDR3 protein. The sample has under 350,000 distinct CDR3 sequences; 15% to 20% are singletons. Sequencing was carried out using blood. These receptor sequences come from a woman between 45 and 60 years old with Graves' hyperthyroidism.

In this sample, this clonotype turned up a few times. The CDR3 DNA follows: TGTGCCAGCAGCGTATCGGGACTTCACCAAGAGACCCAGTACTTC. Encoded protein: CASSVSGLHQETQYF. The chain is built from TRBV9 and TRBJ2-5, with D perhaps TRBD2 (6 bases). CDR1 SGDLS and CDR2 YYNGEE come from the germline V gene. The germline V and J ends were trimmed by 1 base and 0 bases, with 10 bases remaining between them. The CDR3 has 15 amino acids.

The rearrangement uses TRBV27 and TRBJ2-2, with 8 nucleotides matching TRBD2. Germline V gives CDR1 MNHEY, CDR2 SMNVEV (reference sequence). The J segment lost 4 bases and the V segment lost 6 bases, leaving 4 bases of the junction unmatched. The CDR3 totals 14 residues. CDR3 protein: CASSSGSGTGELFF. The CDR3 DNA sequence: TGTGCCAGCAGCAGCGGGAGTGGCACCGGGGAGCTGTTTTTT.

This clonotype appeared many times. The V gene is TRBV6-1, the J gene TRBJ1-4; TRBD1 matches at 7 bases. Germline CDR1 is MNHNS and CDR2 is SASEGT. The junction had 11 bases not matched to a gene; V was cut back by 6 bases and J by 4 bases. This CDR3 has 16 residues. CDR3 sequence: CASRYVWGQINEKLFF. DNA for the CDR3: TGTGCCAGCAGGTATGTATGGGGACAGATTAATGAAAAACTGTTTTTT.

J is TRBJ2-6 and V is TRBV20-1; no clear D. From germline, CDR1 is DFQATT and CDR2 SNEGSKA (reference sequence). Trimming cost V 5 bases and J 0 bases, with 8 bases left between them. The CDR3 has 14 amino acids. The CDR3 protein is CSASPGSGANVLTF. DNA of the CDR3: TGCAGTGCTTCCCCAGGCTCTGGGGCCAACGTCCTGACTTTC.

This clonotype was observed at least ten times. J is TRBJ2-5 and V is TRBV30; 7 nucleotides match TRBD2. This CDR3 has 13 residues. Germline loops: CDR1 GTSNPN, CDR2 SVGIG (reference sequence). With 2 bases clipped from V and 1 base from J, the junction kept 1 base outside the gene matches. The CDR3 protein is CAWSTSAQETQYF. The CDR3 DNA reads as TGTGCCTGGAGTACTAGCGCCCAAGAGACCCAGTACTTC. Filled out from reference TRBV30 and TRBJ2-5, the complete variable domain reads SQTIHQWPATLVQPVGSPLSLECTVEGTSNPNLYWYRQAAGRGLQLLFYSVGIGQISSEVPQNLSASRPQDRQFILSSKKLLLSDSGFYLCAWSTSAQETQYFGPGTRLLVL.

This clonotype was observed many times. CDR3 nucleotides: TGTGCCAGCAGCTTAAGGGGTAGCGGGGAGAACACCGGGGAGCTGTTTTTT. This gives the protein CASSLRGSGENTGELFF. The V and J genes are TRBV7-3 and TRBJ2-2, with 8 bases aligning to TRBD2. CDR1 SGHTA and CDR2 FQGTGA come from the germline V gene. The V segment lost 1 base and the J segment 1 base; nucleotides outside the gene matches: 5. The CDR3 runs to 17 residues.

This clonotype was counted only a few times. A much larger clone lies one base from this, so it may be a read error. J is TRBJ1-1 and V is TRBV7-9; no reliable D call. V lost 4 bases to trimming and J lost 3 bases, with 6 bases between them. CDR3 length equals 12 residues. CDR1 is SEHNR, CDR2 FQNEAQ, per germline (reference sequence). The CDR3 DNA follows: TGTGCCAGCAGCTGGATCGACACTGAAGCTTTCTTT. It encodes CASSWIDTEAFF.

On this clonotype itself: This sequence may be a read error, since a much larger clone differs from it by one base. As the CDR3 is not closed by the conserved phenylalanine or tryptophan, this likely results from a read error. The J gene is TRBJ1-1, the V gene TRBV6-1; TRBD1 is a possible D gene (5 bases). Germline values: CDR1 MNHNS, CDR2 SASEGT. CDR3 length equals 13 residues. V dropped 4 bases and J dropped 0 bases, with 6 bases sitting between them. CDR3 in amino acids: CASSAGMNTEAFS. The DNA of the CDR3 is TGTGCCAGCAGTGCAGGGATGAACACTGAAGCTTTCTCT.

This clonotype was seen only once. A much larger clone differs from this one at a single base, so this may be a read error. DNA of the CDR3: TGTGCCAGCAGTGAAGAGGACATGCGAGAGATCCAGTACTTC. Translation gives CASSEEDMREIQYF. The chain uses TRBV2 and TRBJ2-5; the D gene is possibly TRBD1 (5 bases). Looked up from germline, CDR1 is SNHLY and CDR2 is FYNNEI. This CDR3 region has 14 residues.